This passage covers 21 T cell receptor beta chains from one sample sequenced in a study of T cell changes during pregnancy in multiple sclerosis. Assay used: immunoSEQ multiplex PCR; TCRdb lists only in-frame clones, some missing. The table has roughly 70,000 clones, approximately 90% seen once. Specimen: peripheral blood, collected before pregnancy. The receptors originated from a female donor with multiple sclerosis, enrolled in a pregnancy study.

About this clone itself: This sample also contains other DNA sequences that code for the same CDR3. This chain connects TRBV30 to TRBJ2-7; D is possibly TRBD1 (5 bases). With 2 bases removed from V and 8 bases from J, the gap between germline ends came to 19 bases. Germline V CDR1 and CDR2: GTSNPN, SVGIG (reference sequence). The length of the CDR3 is 14 residues. As DNA, the CDR3 is TGTGCCTGGAGTAAGGGGCACGGCCTATCCCAGCAGTACTTC. Amino acids: CAWSKGHGLSQQYF.

The chain joins TRBV6-5 to TRBJ1-2; maybe TRBD1 (5 bases). Trimming removed 2 bases at V and 7 bases at J, with 11 bases between. CDR1 and CDR2 (germline): MNHEY, SVGAGI. The CDR3 extends over 13 amino acids. The DNA of the CDR3 is TGTGCCAGCAGTTACCTCCAGGGCGTTGGCTACACCTTC. It translates to CASSYLQGVGYTF.

The gene calls are TRBV7-6 and TRBJ1-2; tentatively, D is TRBD1 (5 bases). CDR1 SGHVS and CDR2 FNYEAQ come from the germline V gene. The CDR3 has 15 residues. Trimming shortened V by 0 bases and J by 3 bases, and 11 bases separated the two germline ends. The DNA for the CDR3 is TGTGCCAGCAGCTTAGCAGGGGTAGCGGACTATGGCTACACCTTC. Encoded protein: CASSLAGVADYGYTF.

The chain joins TRBV9 to TRBJ2-1, with a weak D call TRBD2 (5 bases). The CDR3 is made up of 14 amino acids. Per germline, CDR1 SGDLS and CDR2 YYNGEE. Trimming removed 0 bases at V and 6 bases at J, with 10 bases between. Here the CDR3 reads CASSVDRAANEQFF. The CDR3 coding sequence is TGTGCCAGCAGCGTAGACCGAGCGGCCAATGAGCAGTTCTTC.

The chain has TRBV2 and TRBJ2-7, with TRBD1 matching 8 bases. With 1 base clipped from V and 0 bases from J, the junction kept 14 bases outside the gene matches. The CDR3 contains 19 residues. The germline V gene has CDR1 SNHLY and CDR2 FYNNEI. The CDR3 reads CASSEGTGFLITPSYEQYF. The CDR3 DNA is TGTGCCAGCAGTGAAGGGACAGGGTTTCTAATAACTCCCTCCTACGAGCAGTACTTC.

This chain joins TRBV9 and TRBJ1-5, with D possibly matching TRBD1 (5 bases). Germline-derived CDR1 and CDR2 are SGDLS and YYNGEE. Trimming removed 0 bases at V and 0 bases at J, with 7 bases between. This CDR3 region has 15 residues. CDR3 region: CASSVGGNSNQPQHF. In DNA, the CDR3 is TGTGCCAGCAGCGTAGGGGGCAATAGCAATCAGCCCCAGCATTTT.

CDR3 region: CACSATGANVLTF. The CDR3 DNA follows: TGTGCCTGTAGCGCTACGGGGGCCAACGTCCTGACTTTC. The genes are TRBV30 and TRBJ2-6; D possibly corresponds to TRBD2 (5 bases). CDR1 and CDR2 (germline): GTSNPN, SVGIG (reference sequence). V gave up 6 bases and J gave up 4 bases, with 10 bases separating them. The CDR3 is 13 residues long.

The chain is built from TRBV5-4 and TRBJ2-3, with D perhaps matching TRBD2 (7 bases). Germline loops: CDR1 SGHNT, CDR2 YYREEE (reference sequence). V was trimmed by 3 bases and J by 6 bases, leaving 20 bases between them. This CDR3 has 16 residues. The CDR3 loop reads CASSSGGGGPPDTQYF. The CDR3 bases are TGTGCCAGCAGCTCCGGAGGGGGGGGCCCGCCGGATACGCAGTATTTT.

The gene calls are TRBV11-1 and TRBJ2-5; D possibly corresponds to TRBD2 (5 bases). Germline loops: CDR1 SGHAT, CDR2 FQDESV (reference sequence). V was shortened by 5 bases and J by 5 bases, with 9 bases between the two germline ends. CDR3 length equals 12 residues. CDR3 in DNA: TGTGCCAGCAGCCAGACTACGGAGACCCAGTACTTC. This gives the protein CASSQTTETQYF.

This clone was counted once. V gene TRBV5-5 combines with J gene TRBJ2-1, with TRBD2 identical over 11 bases. The CDR3 loop spans 15 amino acids. V lost 3 bases, J lost 6 bases, and 5 bases stayed unmatched. Germline-derived CDR1 and CDR2 are SGHKS and YYEKEE (reference sequence). The CDR3 sequence is CASSSLAGGGNEQFF. CDR3 DNA sequence: TGTGCCAGCAGCTCTCTAGCGGGAGGCGGCAATGAGCAGTTCTTC. Together with reference TRBV5-5 and TRBJ2-1, the CDR3 gives the full variable domain: DAGVTQSPTHLIKTRGQQVTLRCSPISGHKSVSWYQQVLGQGPQFIFQYYEKEERGRGNFPDRFSARQFPNYSSELNVNALLLGDSALYLCASSSLAGGGNEQFFGPGTRLTVL.

The V call is TRBV7-9, the J call TRBJ2-5; D not certain. Germline V gene data show CDR1 as SEHNR and CDR2 as FQNEAQ (reference sequence). V was trimmed by 7 bases and J by 0 bases, leaving 6 bases between them. This CDR3 contains 12 residues. The CDR3 here is CASTLYQETQYF. CDR3 DNA: TGTGCCAGCACCCTGTACCAAGAGACCCAGTACTTC.

This CDR3 reads CASSRGLAGNYEQYF. The CDR3 bases are TGTGCCAGCAGTCGAGGACTAGCGGGTAACTACGAGCAGTACTTC. V usage is TRBV9 and J usage is TRBJ2-7, with 11 positions matching TRBD2. With V trimmed by 5 bases and J by 3 bases, 7 bases remained unmatched. Germline CDR1 and CDR2: SGDLS and YYNGEE. The CDR3 is made up of 15 amino acids.

Only one count was recorded for this clone. The V and J genes are TRBV7-9 and TRBJ1-3; a possible D gene is TRBD1 (6 bases). The CDR3 runs 14 residues. Germline V gene sequence: CDR1 SEHNR, CDR2 FQNEAQ (reference sequence). The V and J ends lost 1 base and 6 bases respectively, with 10 bases between them. CDR3 protein: CASSLGGHSNTIYF. CDR3 nucleotides: TGTGCCAGCAGCTTAGGGGGACATTCAAACACCATATATTTT.

This chain links TRBV4-2 with TRBJ1-3; D is ambiguous. This CDR3 is 15 amino acids long. Trimming cost V 3 bases and J 6 bases, with 15 bases left between them. The V gene's germline CDR1 is LGHNA and CDR2 YNFKEQ. The CDR3 coding sequence is TGTGCCAGCAGCCACGACATGTATGGTCCAAACACCATATATTTT. Encoded protein: CASSHDMYGPNTIYF.

This clone was detected only once. V gene TRBV5-1 combines with J gene TRBJ2-3; 7 bases align to TRBD2. The junction had 5 bases not matched to a gene; V was cut back by 5 bases and J by 2 bases. This CDR3 has 14 amino acids. Germline CDR1 SGHRS, CDR2 YFSETQ. CDR3 amino acids: CASSGGSITDTQYF. The CDR3 nucleotides read TGCGCCAGCAGTGGCGGGAGTATCACAGATACGCAGTATTTT. The full variable domain, with the rest looked up from reference TRBV5-1 and TRBJ2-3, is KAGVTQTPRYLIKTRGQQVTLSCSPISGHRSVSWYQQTPGQGLQFLFEYFSETQRNKGNFPGRFSGRQFSNSRSEMNVSTLELGDSALYLCASSGGSITDTQYFGPGTRLTVL.

J is TRBJ2-1 and V is TRBV9; possible D gene TRBD2, 5 bases. The CDR3 spans 21 residues. Germline CDR1 reads SGDLS; CDR2 reads YYNGEE. Trimming removed 4 bases at V and 3 bases at J, with 32 bases between. CDR3 sequence reads: CASSPEESLLWESFYYNEQFF. The CDR3 nucleotides are TGTGCCAGCAGCCCGGAGGAATCCCTTTTGTGGGAGAGCTTTTACTACAATGAGCAGTTCTTC.

The J gene is TRBJ2-7, the V gene TRBV13, with 9 nucleotides matching TRBD1. The germline gives CDR1 PRHDT, CDR2 FYEKMQ (reference sequence). With 1 base clipped from V and 6 bases from J, the junction kept 1 base outside the gene matches. The CDR3 extends over 13 amino acids. CDR3 protein: CASSLDRGLEQYF. DNA of the CDR3: TGTGCCAGCAGCTTAGACAGGGGGCTCGAGCAGTACTTC.

This chain connects TRBV6-5 to TRBJ2-7, with 8 positions matching TRBD1. This CDR3 contains 15 residues. V shed 2 bases, J shed 5 bases, and the junction held 8 bases outside the gene matches. From germline, CDR1 is MNHEY and CDR2 SVGAGI. CDR3 nucleotides: TGTGCCAGCAGTTACAACAGGGGGAACCCCCACGAGCAGTACTTC. It translates to CASSYNRGNPHEQYF.

J is TRBJ1-1 and V is TRBV5-1, with TRBD1 matching 8 bases. The V gene's germline CDR1 is SGHRS and CDR2 YFSETQ. The J segment lost 5 bases and the V segment lost 3 bases, leaving 6 bases of the junction unmatched. The CDR3 runs to 14 residues. This CDR3 reads CASSSWTGRTEAFF. The CDR3 region has the DNA TGCGCCAGCAGCTCGTGGACAGGGAGGACTGAAGCTTTCTTT.

J is TRBJ1-5 and V is TRBV10-2; D might be TRBD1 (5 bases). In germline, CDR1 is WSHSY, CDR2 SAAADI. This CDR3 is 15 amino acids long. The V end lost 2 bases, the J end lost 7 bases, and 15 bases lay between the germline ends. The CDR3 DNA follows: TGCGCCAGCAGTGAGACCGGTGGGACTCACCAGCCCCAGCATTTT. Translation gives CASSETGGTHQPQHF.

The chain employs TRBV5-1 and TRBJ2-5; a possible D gene is TRBD2 (5 bases). CDR1 SGHRS and CDR2 YFSETQ come from the germline V gene. The CDR3 has 16 residues. V lost 6 bases and J lost 5, with 23 bases in between. This CDR3 reads CASTKGSYSRDETQYF. The CDR3 DNA follows: TGCGCCAGCACGAAAGGGAGCTACTCGAGGGATGAGACCCAGTACTTC.